Sequencing of this TCR beta chain was carried out in a study of cytomegalovirus exposure and HLA in healthy donors. Per germline, CDR1 MNHEY and CDR2 SMNVEV (reference sequence). Trimming stripped 2 bases from V and 8 bases from J, with 10 bases between. The CDR3 contains 13 residues. Use of 60 Vbeta and 13 Jbeta primers characterized the PCR. Sequencing was performed with immunoSEQ multiplex PCR; in TCRdb, only in-frame clones are kept and a portion is missing. Of 100,000 to 120,000 clones in the sample, under 85% were seen once. The sample consisted of PBMCs. This TCR came from a man aged 25-45 years in good health and CMV-seropositive. The rearrangement uses TRBV27 and TRBJ2-1; perhaps TRBD2 as D (7 bases). The CDR3 sequence is CASSLRGADEQFF. The DNA for the CDR3 is TGTGCCAGCAGTTTACGGGGGGCTGATGAGCAGTTCTTC.